A selection of T cell receptor beta chains follows, all from one sample in a study of long-term antiretroviral therapy in people with HIV. The data were produced by immunoSEQ multiplex PCR, yet TCRdb's version contains in-frame clones alone and is incomplete. The sample contains tens of thousands of clones, around 83% of which appear only once. Here the sequenced sample was unsorted PBMCs, taken around 2.7 years before starting antiretroviral therapy. These receptors came from a woman aged 25-40 years with HIV. Both conserved end residues are part of each CDR3. The D gene is left open where the match is weak. Part of the rows lack a size; the others show once, few, many or a class for expanded clones.

>TRBD1|NA|TRBJ1-4|TRBV7-2
TGTGCCAGCAGCTTAGTAGGGGGCGCGGGTGAAAAACTGTTTTTT
CASSLVGGAGEKLFF
>NA|NA|TRBJ2-2|TRBV14
TGTGCCAGCAGCCCCCGTCCGGGCGCGAACACCGGGGAGCTGTTTTTT
CASSPRPGANTGELFF
>NA|few|TRBJ1-2|TRBV6-1
TGTGCCAGCAGTGAGTCGGGGACTTTTGGCTACACCTTC
CASSESGTFGYTF
>NA|once|TRBJ1-5|TRBV5-5
TGTGCCAGCAGCTCAGGTAGTCGGGAGGCCCAGCATTTT
CASSSGSREAQHF
>NA|once|TRBJ1-3|TRBV5-1
TGCGCCAGCAGCTTGGACAGAGCCGGAAACACCATATATTTT
CASSLDRAGNTIYF
>NA|NA|TRBJ2-1|TRBV6-5
TGTGCCAGCAGTTACGCGGCGGGCAATGAGCAGTTCTTC
CASSYAAGNEQFF
>NA|NA|TRBJ1-1|TRBV30
TGTGCCTGGCAGGGGAACACTGAAGCTTTCTTT
CAWQGNTEAFF
>NA|NA|TRBJ1-2|TRBV6-1
TGTGCCACCACGACACAGGGAGACGGCTACACCTTC
CATTTQGDGYTF
>NA|few|TRBJ1-2|TRBV7-9
TGTGCCAGCAGCGAGACAGTAAGGGACTATGGCTACACCTTC
CASSETVRDYGYTF
>TRBD1|NA|TRBJ1-5|TRBV12-5
TGTGCTAGTGGCGGGACAGGGGGCACAGGTCAGCCCCAGCATTTT
CASGGTGGTGQPQHF
>TRBD1|NA|TRBJ1-2|TRBV2
TGTGCCAGCAGCCAACGCGGGACAGGGGTTTATGGCTACACCTTC
CASSQRGTGVYGYTF
>NA|NA|TRBJ2-1|TRBV11-2
TGTGCCAGCAGCTCCCAGTACAATGAGCAGTTCTTC
CASSSQYNEQFF
>NA|NA|TRBJ1-5|TRBV27
TGTGCCAGCAGTCCTTTGGGGGGGTTTAGCAATCAGCCCCAGCATTTT
CASSPLGGFSNQPQHF
>NA|NA|TRBJ1-1|TRBV30
TGTGCCTGGAGTGTAAGGCGGAACACTGAAGCTTTCTTT
CAWSVRRNTEAFF
>NA|once|TRBJ1-1|TRBV5-1
TGCGCCAGCAGTCCCCGGGGTGGTGAAGCTTTCTTT
CASSPRGGEAFF
>NA|NA|TRBJ1-2|TRBV9
TGTGCCAGCAGCCCACGATGGGGGACCCCCAACTATGGCTACACCTTC
CASSPRWGTPNYGYTF
>TRBD2|NA|TRBJ2-1|TRBV6-4
TGTGCCAGCAGTGACTCGATCTCTAGCGGGGGGGCAGTCAGCCGTGAGCAGTTCTTC
CASSDSISSGGAVSREQFF
>NA|NA|TRBJ1-1|TRBV29-1
TGCAGCGTCTCCACAGGGCTTCTGAACACTGAAGCTTTCTTT
CSVSTGLLNTEAFF
>NA|NA|TRBJ1-2|TRBV6-5
TGTGCCAGCAGTCCCGACAGACGCGGCTACACCTTC
CASSPDRRGYTF
>NA|NA|TRBJ2-7|TRBV20-1
TGCAGTGTCCGGACAGCCTACGAGCAGTACTTC
CSVRTAYEQYF
>NA|NA|TRBJ1-1|TRBV9
TGTGCCAGCAGCACCTCCCCGGGGGGCACTGAAGCTTTCTTT
CASSTSPGGTEAFF
>TRBD2|NA|TRBJ2-3|TRBV6-5
TGTGCCAGCAGCGCCGATAGCGGGGGAATAAATACGCAGTATTTT
CASSADSGGINTQYF
>NA|NA|TRBJ1-4|TRBV28
TGTGCCTCTGGGGGGGGAAACGGTGAAAAACTGTTTTTT
CASGGGNGEKLFF
>TRBD1|NA|TRBJ1-6|TRBV9
TGTGCCAGCAGCGTGGGACAGGTTAATTCACCCCTCCACTTT
CASSVGQVNSPLHF
>NA|NA|TRBJ1-5|TRBV15
TGTGCCACCAGCAGAGAGGGGCAGGGTAGTCAGCCCCAGCATTTT
CATSREGQGSQPQHF
>NA|NA|TRBJ1-6|TRBV2
TGTGCCAGCACCTACGCTGGGAGCAATAATTCACCCCTCCACTTT
CASTYAGSNNSPLHF
>NA|NA|TRBJ2-1|TRBV6-1
TGTGCCAGCAGTGAACGGCCGGGAGTGAACAATGAGCAGTTCTTC
CASSERPGVNNEQFF
>NA|few|TRBJ1-1|TRBV30
TGTGCCTGGACCCCCAAAGTAAACACTGAAGCTTTCTTT
CAWTPKVNTEAFF
>TRBD2|NA|TRBJ2-1|TRBV5-1
TGCGCCAGCAGCTTTCCTAGCGGGGGGGCGAATGAGCAGTTCTTC
CASSFPSGGANEQFF
>TRBD2|NA|TRBJ2-3|TRBV5-5
TGTGCCAGCAGCGGGTGGGGACTAGGACGTCCAGATACGCAGTATTTT
CASSGWGLGRPDTQYF
>NA|NA|TRBJ1-3|TRBV7-6
TGTGCCAGCAGCCCACAAAACTCTGGAAACACCATATATTTT
CASSPQNSGNTIYF
>NA|NA|TRBJ1-2|TRBV9
TGTGCCAGCAGCCCCGCCCAACAGCCCTATGGCTACACCTTC
CASSPAQQPYGYTF
>NA|once|TRBJ2-7|TRBV28
TGTGCCAGCAGTGGGCAGATCTACGAGCAGTACTTC
CASSGQIYEQYF
>TRBD2|NA|TRBJ2-2|TRBV19
TGTGCCAGCTCGCGGGGGTGGGGGGAGACCGGGGAGCTGTTTTTT
CASSRGWGETGELFF
>NA|NA|TRBJ1-5|TRBV18
TGTGCCAGCTCACCAGGCCGAGACAATCAGCCCCAGCATTTT
CASSPGRDNQPQHF
>NA|NA|TRBJ2-3|TRBV5-6
TGTGCCAGCAGCTTGGGGGGAGGCACAGATACGCAGTATTTT
CASSLGGGTDTQYF
>NA|NA|TRBJ2-3|TRBV5-1
TGCGCCAGCAGCTTGGCCAGTGGGCAAGAGGCAGATACGCAGTATTTT
CASSLASGQEADTQYF
>NA|NA|TRBJ2-5|TRBV7-9
TGTGCCAGCAGCTTACCCACGGGACAAGAGACCCAGTACTTC
CASSLPTGQETQYF
>NA|NA|TRBJ1-3|TRBV9
TGTGCCAGCAGCGTCAGTAGGTCGAACACCATATATTTT
CASSVSRSNTIYF
>NA|NA|TRBJ2-3|TRBV19
TGTGCCAGTAGTATCTCGGGACTCAACTTAGTTATTGCAGATACGCAGTATTTT
CASSISGLNLVIADTQYF
>NA|NA|TRBJ2-3|TRBV2
TGTGCCAGCAGGGACTGGCACTCTAGCACAGATACGCAGTATTTT
CASRDWHSSTDTQYF
>NA|NA|TRBJ2-7|TRBV21-1
TGTGCCAGCAGCCTCCTGTACTTC
CASSLLYF
>TRBD1|NA|TRBJ1-2|TRBV2
TGTGCCAGCAGTGAAGCGCTGGGACAGGTTGACACCTTC
CASSEALGQVDTF
>NA|NA|TRBJ2-1|TRBV27
TGTGCCAGCAGCCCGACAGTAACAAATGAGCAGTTCTTC
CASSPTVTNEQFF
>NA|NA|TRBJ2-1|TRBV5-1
TGCGCCAGCAGCTTGCCCGGGGATAATGAGCAGTTCTTC
CASSLPGDNEQFF
>TRBD2|NA|TRBJ2-3|TRBV7-2
TGTGCCAGCAGCCCGTACGCGGGGGGCCCCACAGATACGCAGTATTTT
CASSPYAGGPTDTQYF
>TRBD1|NA|TRBJ2-1|TRBV15
TGTGCCACCAGCAGTGACAGGGGCAATGAGCAGTTCTTC
CATSSDRGNEQFF
>NA|NA|TRBJ1-5|TRBV6-1
TGTGCCAGCAGTGATAACACAGTCAATCAGCCCCAGCATTTT
CASSDNTVNQPQHF
>TRBD2|NA|TRBJ2-7|TRBV5-5
TGTGCCAGCAGTTTGGACGGGAGGAACTACGAGCAGTACTTC
CASSLDGRNYEQYF
>TRBD2|once|TRBJ2-1|TRBV13
TGTGCCAGCAGCATCTCGGGACTAGCGGGGGTCGGAGGGGGTGAGCAGTTCTTC
CASSISGLAGVGGGEQFF
>NA|NA|TRBJ2-5|TRBV7-6
TGTGCCAGCAGCGGAGCGGAGACCCAGTACTTC
CASSGAETQYF
>TRBD2|NA|TRBJ2-3|TRBV5-1
TGCGCCAGCAGCGCGGGGGATAGCACAGATACGCAGTATTTT
CASSAGDSTDTQYF
>NA|NA|TRBJ2-7|TRBV6-5
TGTGCCAGCAGCCCCCTCCCTTCCGGGAACGAGCAGTACTTC
CASSPLPSGNEQYF